The clone carrying this T cell receptor (beta chain) was detected only once. Its target is not known. Other nucleotide sequences in the sample specify the same CDR3. These data come from a study of shared clonotypes between healthy human individuals. Whole-study findings and limits: A handful of donors shared 4.5% to 6.5% of their naive CD4 clonotypes.

The CDR3 spans 15 residues. Germline lookup yields CDR1 MNHEY and CDR2 SMNVEV (reference sequence). V gave up 3 bases and J gave up 2 bases, with 11 bases separating them. Naive CD8 cells lacked CD45RO, underwent positive selection for CCR7 and left out terminally differentiated effector memory CD45RA+ cells. TCRdb keeps only in-frame clones here, not all; method: immunoSEQ multiplex PCR. The sample includes 1.5 million to 2.5 million clones, just under 95% of them seen just once. This sequence was found in a young man in good health. Input material: naive CD8+ T cells sorted from blood. The rearrangement links TRBV27 to TRBJ1-5, with unresolved D. The CDR3 nucleotides are TGTGCCAGCAGTTTCGGCGGGGTGGGCAATCAGCCCCAGCATTTT. This encodes CASSFGGVGNQPQHF.